These 27 T cell receptor beta chains were all obtained from the same sample, sequenced in a study of T cell repertoires in cytomegalovirus infection. Each CDR3 protein is one row after TCRdb ran MiXCR on the reads. In the table there are hundreds of thousands of distinct CDR3 sequences, under 40% of which are singletons. Sequenced sample: PBMCs. These TCRs come from a human donor in good health (CMV status not recorded). Some clones in this sample may be carry-over from other donors' samples.

CDR3 sequence (DNA): TGTGCCAGCAGAGTGAGGTCCTCAAGAGGCTACACCTTC. Amino acids: CASRVRSSRGYTF. The rearrangement uses TRBV6-6 and TRBJ1-2, with D hard to call. CDR3 size: 13 residues. Germline V gene sequence: CDR1 MNHNY, CDR2 SVGAGI (reference sequence). V was shortened by 6 bases and J by 8 bases, with 16 bases between the two germline ends.

The chain couples TRBV12-3 or TRBV12-4 to TRBJ2-1; TRBD2 is a possible D gene (5 bases). The CDR3 contains 16 residues. The V end was cut by 2 bases, the J end by 5 bases, with 16 bases between. The CDR3 here is CASSLKVSGRNNEQFF. DNA for the CDR3: TGTGCCAGCAGTTTAAAGGTGAGCGGAAGGAACAATGAGCAGTTCTTC.

This clonotype was detected many times. The chain combines TRBV7-2 with TRBJ2-3; D could derive from TRBD1 or TRBD2 (5 bases each). CDR1 SGHTA and CDR2 FQGNSA come from the germline V gene. CDR3 size: 14 residues. Trimming took 3 bases from V and 6 from J, leaving 13 bases between them. For the CDR3, the DNA is TGTGCCAGCAGCTTCGGGGCGGTCTGGGATACGCAGTATTTT. This sequence encodes CASSFGAVWDTQYF.

Only a few counts were recorded for this clonotype. The J gene is TRBJ2-7, the V gene TRBV7-9, with D tentatively TRBD1 (5 bases). Trimming stripped 1 base from V and 6 bases from J, with 16 bases between. Germline V gene lookup returns CDR1 SEHNR and CDR2 FQNEAQ (reference sequence). This CDR3 is 15 amino acids long. CDR3 sequence: CASSLEGWGYVEQYF. CDR3 nucleotide sequence: TGTGCCAGCAGCTTAGAAGGGTGGGGCTATGTCGAGCAGTACTTC. Based on the CDR3 plus reference TRBV7-9 and TRBJ2-7, the full variable domain is DTGVSQNPRHKITKRGQNVTFRCDPISEHNRLYWYRQTLGQGPEFLTYFQNEAQLEKSRLLSDRFSAERPKGSFSTLEIQRTEQGDSAMYLCASSLEGWGYVEQYFGPGTRLTVT.

In this sample, this clonotype turned up once. The rearrangement links TRBV29-1 to TRBJ1-4; 8 nucleotides line up with TRBD1. CDR1 is SQVTM, CDR2 ANQGSEA, per germline. V trimming: 4 bases; J trimming: 3 bases; junction bases outside the gene matches: 13. The CDR3 has 17 residues. CDR3 sequence (DNA): TGCAGCGTTGTGTTCGGTGGCAGGGGGCCTGCTAATGAAAAACTGTTTTTT. The encoded protein is CSVVFGGRGPANEKLFF.

This clonotype has at least ten counts. This chain uses TRBV7-8 with TRBJ2-2; 11 nucleotides agree with TRBD1. Looked up from germline, CDR1 is SGHVS and CDR2 is FQNEAQ. The trim removed 1 base at V and 3 bases at J, leaving 4 bases unmatched. The length of the CDR3 is 17 residues. The CDR3, as DNA: TGTGCCAGCAGCTTAGGGACAGGGGGCGGTTACACCGGGGAGCTGTTTTTT. Translated: CASSLGTGGGYTGELFF.

V usage is TRBV5-6 and J usage is TRBJ1-2, with unresolved D. CDR1 is SGHDT and CDR2 is YYEEEE in the germline V gene. V lost 3 bases to trimming and J lost 3 bases, with 15 bases between them. This CDR3 is 15 amino acids long. CDR3 protein: CASSSPTRGYYGYTF. The DNA for the CDR3 is TGTGCCAGCAGCTCACCCACGAGAGGGTACTATGGCTACACCTTC.

Only a few counts were recorded for this clonotype. The chain recombines TRBV5-1 with TRBJ2-7; the D is unclear. Germline V lookup: CDR1 SGHRS, CDR2 YFSETQ. Trimming left V 1 base short and J 0 bases short, with 14 bases between. The CDR3 length is 16 residues. The chain's CDR3 is CASSLRGQPSSYEQYF. For the CDR3, the DNA is TGCGCCAGCAGCTTGCGTGGCCAGCCGAGCTCCTACGAGCAGTACTTC.

The chain couples TRBV7-3 to TRBJ2-1; 10 positions agree with TRBD1. Germline-derived CDR1 and CDR2 are SGHTA and FQGTGA. Trimming took 5 bases from V and 9 from J; bases not matched to a gene: 4. The CDR3 runs to 13 residues. Here the CDR3 DNA reads TGTGCCAGCAGCAGGGACAGGGGCGGTGAGCAGTTCTTC. It codes for CASSRDRGGEQFF.

The chain has TRBV6-2 or TRBV6-3 and TRBJ2-2; tentatively, D is TRBD2 (6 bases). V was pared by 2 bases and J by 6 bases, with 13 bases between. This CDR3 spans 15 amino acids. Per the germline V gene, CDR1 is MNHEY and CDR2 is SVGEGT. CDR3 amino acids: CASSYGLANAGELFF. CDR3 DNA: TGTGCCAGCAGTTACGGGCTAGCGAATGCCGGGGAGCTGTTTTTT.

V usage is TRBV5-1 and J usage is TRBJ2-2, with 9 positions matching TRBD1. Trimming at V came to 2 bases and at J to 1 base, leaving 9 bases not matched to a gene. The CDR3 totals 18 residues. Germline-derived CDR1 and CDR2 are SGHRS and YFSETQ. The chain's CDR3 is CASSFGQGRLENTGELFF. The CDR3 nucleotides read TGCGCCAGCAGCTTCGGACAGGGGCGGCTGGAGAACACCGGGGAGCTGTTTTTT.

The chain recombines TRBV6-5 with TRBJ1-5; D uncertain. Germline-derived CDR1 and CDR2 are MNHEY and SVGAGI. With 2 bases removed from V and 4 bases from J, the gap between germline ends came to 6 bases. This CDR3 is built from 13 residues. The CDR3 DNA is TGTGCCAGCAGTTACGCCGGGAATCAGCCCCAGCATTTT. Residues: CASSYAGNQPQHF.

The rearrangement joins TRBV6-6 to TRBJ2-5, with TRBD2 matching over 10 bases. CDR1 is MNHNY and CDR2 is SVGAGI in the germline V gene (reference sequence). This CDR3 comprises 16 residues. V trimming: 0 bases; J trimming: 2 bases; junction bases outside the gene matches: 3. CDR3 DNA: TGTGCCAGCAGTTACTCTAGCGGGGGGCATCAAGAGACCCAGTACTTC. As protein: CASSYSSGGHQETQYF.

V and J are TRBV28 and TRBJ2-7; 8 bases match TRBD2. J lost 6 bases, V lost 4 bases, and 14 bases had no gene match. CDR1 MDHEN and CDR2 SYDVKM come from the germline V gene. This CDR3 has 16 residues. DNA of the CDR3: TGTGCCAGCAGTTCGCTGCCGGGACTAGTACTTGGCGAGCAGTACTTC. Protein sequence: CASSSLPGLVLGEQYF.

Details on this clonotype: One end of the junction fails to match germline, which may point to a read error. The gene calls are TRBV10-3 and TRBJ2-7; 12 nucleotides agree with TRBD2. This CDR3 comprises 16 residues. CDR1 and CDR2 (germline): ENHRY, SYGVKD. CDR3 in DNA: TGTGCCATCAGTGGGACTAGCGGGAAGGAGGTCCACGATCAGTACTTC. Protein product: CAISGTSGKEVHDQYF.

This clonotype was counted only a few times. The V and J genes are TRBV7-6 and TRBJ1-2; 7 nucleotides match TRBD1. Germline CDR1 and CDR2: SGHVS and FNYEAQ. V dropped 5 bases and J dropped 0; count of bases not matched to a gene: 6. The CDR3 runs 15 residues. The CDR3 DNA is TGTGCCAGCAGCCACGGGACAGCTGCTAACTATGGCTACACCTTC. This gives the protein CASSHGTAANYGYTF.

At least ten counts were recorded for this clonotype. The DNA for the CDR3 is TGTGCCAGCAGCTCCCGAGGGGGGCGGCCCTACGAGCAGTACTTC. Protein product: CASSSRGGRPYEQYF. V gene TRBV7-2 combines with J gene TRBJ2-7; perhaps D is TRBD1 or TRBD2 (6 bases each). The length of the CDR3 is 15 residues. V was clipped by 4 bases and J by 2 bases, with 15 bases between them. CDR1 SGHTA and CDR2 FQGNSA come from the germline V gene.

The chain carries TRBV5-6 and TRBJ2-1; D remains unclear. V shed 2 bases and J shed 8 bases, with 11 bases lying between them. Germline values: CDR1 SGHDT, CDR2 YYEEEE. The CDR3 is made up of 13 amino acids. The CDR3 loop reads CASSFGVAHEQFF. CDR3 bases: TGTGCCAGCAGCTTCGGTGTCGCTCATGAGCAGTTCTTC.

The table lists this clonotype with a few counts. V gene TRBV29-1 combines with J gene TRBJ1-1; the D gene is possibly TRBD1 (5 bases). This CDR3 is built from 13 residues. Germline values: CDR1 SQVTM, CDR2 ANQGSEA. Trimming stripped 4 bases from V and 1 base from J, with 10 bases between. The CDR3 region is CSVVRGPNTEAFF. DNA for the CDR3: TGCAGCGTTGTGCGGGGACCGAACACTGAAGCTTTCTTT. Variable domain in full (rest from reference TRBV29-1 and TRBJ1-1): SAVISQKPSRDICQRGTSLTIQCQVDSQVTMMFWYRQQPGQSLTLIATANQGSEATYESGFVIDKFPISRPNLTFSTLTVSNMSPEDSSIYLCSVVRGPNTEAFFGQGTRLTVV.

This clonotype was detected only a few times. CDR3 sequence reads: CASGSGTGVGETQYF. The CDR3 nucleotides are TGTGCTAGTGGCTCCGGGACAGGGGTTGGGGAGACCCAGTACTTC. The chain recombines TRBV12-5 with TRBJ2-5; 10 bases agree with TRBD1. CDR1 and CDR2 (germline): LGHNT, FRNRAP. V lost 6 bases and J lost 5; bases outside the gene matches: 9. The CDR3 has 15 amino acids.

This clonotype was counted a few times. This rearrangement joins TRBV7-6 to TRBJ2-3, with TRBD1 matching 8 bases. V lost 0 bases and J lost 6; bases outside the gene matches: 8. Germline assignment: CDR1 SGHVS and CDR2 FNYEAQ. The CDR3 runs to 16 residues. CDR3 bases: TGTGCCAGCAGCTTAGCGTGGCAGGGGGCACGGGATACGCAGTATTTT. Translating it yields CASSLAWQGARDTQYF.

The chain joins TRBV10-3 to TRBJ2-1; 12 bases match TRBD2. This CDR3 contains 17 residues. Germline assignment: CDR1 ENHRY and CDR2 SYGVKD. V gave up 10 bases and J gave up 0 bases; unmatched junction bases: 10. CDR3 sequence reads: CATHLAGGPTSYNEQFF. DNA for the CDR3: TGTGCCACCCATCTAGCGGGGGGGCCCACCTCCTACAATGAGCAGTTCTTC.

The chain employs TRBV2 and TRBJ2-5, with a tentative D call TRBD2 (5 bases). CDR1 is SNHLY and CDR2 is FYNNEI in the germline V gene. V gave up 4 bases and J gave up 4 bases, with 10 bases separating them. The CDR3 is 13 amino acids. In DNA form, the CDR3 reads TGTGCCAGCAGTGCGGAGCGGTCAGAGACCCAGTACTTC. It yields the protein CASSAERSETQYF.

The chain combines TRBV10-3 with TRBJ1-1; maybe TRBD1 (6 bases). This CDR3 is built from 13 residues. Germline-derived CDR1 and CDR2 are ENHRY and SYGVKD. The V end was cut by 6 bases, the J end by 3 bases, with 11 bases between. This CDR3 reads CAIRGGRDTEAFF. In DNA form, the CDR3 reads TGTGCCATCAGGGGGGGCAGAGACACTGAAGCTTTCTTT.

This clonotype was observed at least ten times. The chain carries TRBV7-8 and TRBJ2-7, with 8 nucleotides matching TRBD1. This CDR3 is 15 amino acids long. Germline assignment: CDR1 SGHVS and CDR2 FQNEAQ. V shed 5 bases, J shed 3 bases, and the junction held 9 bases outside the gene matches. The CDR3 protein is CASSSFSGTGYEQYF. CDR3 nucleotides: TGTGCCAGCAGCAGCTTCTCCGGGACAGGCTACGAGCAGTACTTC. Variable domain in full (rest from reference TRBV7-8 and TRBJ2-7): GAGVSQSPRYKVAKRGQDVALRCDPISGHVSLFWYQQALGQGPEFLTYFQNEAQLDKSGLPSDRFFAERPEGSVSTLKIQRTQQEDSAVYLCASSSFSGTGYEQYFGPGTRLTVT.

The chain has TRBV7-9 and TRBJ2-1; 9 nucleotides match TRBD1. Trimming removed 1 base from V and 6 bases from J; junction bases left unmatched: 1. This CDR3 is built from 14 residues. From germline, CDR1 is SEHNR and CDR2 FQNEAQ (reference sequence). CDR3 bases: TGTGCCAGCAGCTTAGGGACAGGGGCCAATGAGCAGTTCTTC. Translation gives CASSLGTGANEQFF.

This sequence joins TRBV10-3 and TRBJ2-7, with unresolved D. V lost 10 bases and J 3 bases, leaving 10 bases between the germline ends. The length of the CDR3 is 11 residues. Germline V gives CDR1 ENHRY, CDR2 SYGVKD. DNA for the CDR3: TGTGCCACCGGAGAGGACTACGAGCAGTACTTC. Amino acids: CATGEDYEQYF.